One and the same sample provided the 6 T cell receptor beta chains below, sequenced in a study of identical twins (TCRdb year 2016). The method was 5' RACE. Sequencer: Illumina HiSeq 2000. Using fastp trimming at Q25 and MiXCR clonotype assembly, TCRdb reanalyzed the public sequencing data and kept in-frame beta chains. Each record represents a unique CDR3 protein, reported with the most common genes and DNA among its rows. The sample contains hundreds of thousands of distinct CDR3 sequences, about 7% of them found a single time. The ten largest clonotypes hold 3% to 4% of the sample. These data were also reused for a study on yellow fever vaccine responses in identical twins.

Sequencing was done on a sample of memory (CD45RO+) T cells sorted from blood. The sample's cell subset or site, from its label and the paper: CD45RO+ enriched T cells. These receptors were collected from a woman between 18 and 29 years old in good health.

The J gene is TRBJ2-7, the V gene TRBV29-1, with 8 bases that match TRBD1. The CDR3 consists of 13 residues. The germline gives CDR1 SQVTM, CDR2 ANQGSEA. After removal of 4 bases from V and 3 bases from J, the junction contained 5 bases not matched to a gene. The DNA of the CDR3 is TGCAGCGTTGTTGGACAGGGCGGCTACGAGCAGTACTTC. It translates to CSVVGQGGYEQYF.

This clonotype was seen only a few times. V is TRBV27 and J is TRBJ1-6; TRBD1 matches 10 bases. Trimming took 4 bases from V and 7 from J; bases not matched to a gene: 13. Germline-derived CDR1 and CDR2 are MNHEY and SMNVEV (reference sequence). The CDR3 runs to 18 residues. CDR3 loop: CASSSRQGAFSDNSPLHF. CDR3 in DNA: TGTGCCAGCAGTTCGCGACAGGGGGCGTTTTCAGACAATTCACCCCTCCACTTT.

The V gene is TRBV6-1, the J gene TRBJ2-1, with 11 bases lining up with TRBD2. Per germline, CDR1 MNHNS and CDR2 SASEGT. The CDR3 has 15 residues. V dropped 4 bases and J dropped 7; count of bases not matched to a gene: 6. The CDR3 region is CASSGIAGGGNEQFF. The CDR3 nucleotides read TGTGCCAGCAGTGGGATAGCGGGAGGGGGTAATGAGCAGTTCTTC.

This clonotype was detected ten times or more. The rearrangement links TRBV12-3 or TRBV12-4 to TRBJ2-2; 9 nucleotides align to TRBD1. Trimming took 3 bases from V and 7 from J; bases not matched to a gene: 6. The CDR3 contains 15 residues. The DNA of the CDR3 is TGTGCCAGCAGTTTCGTACAGGGGGCTAACGGGGAGCTGTTTTTT. Encoded protein: CASSFVQGANGELFF.

This clonotype was counted many times. The V gene is TRBV11-2, the J gene TRBJ2-4; 8 nucleotides match TRBD1. This CDR3 comprises 14 residues. The germline V gene encodes CDR1 SGHAT and CDR2 FQNNGV. Losses at the gene ends were 5 bases for V and 8 bases for J; bases not matched to a gene: 8. The CDR3 spells CASSHSTGEHIQYF. DNA for the CDR3: TGTGCCAGCAGCCATTCGACAGGGGAGCACATTCAGTACTTC.

This clonotype was detected ten times or more. The CDR3 bases are TGCAGTGCAAATCGGGACCCCGTAGCCAAAAACATTCAGTACTTC. Protein: CSANRDPVAKNIQYF. The rearrangement uses TRBV20-1 and TRBJ2-4; tentatively, D is TRBD1 or TRBD2 (5 bases each). The CDR3 runs to 15 residues. V lost 6 bases to trimming and J lost 0 bases, with 15 bases between them. From germline, CDR1 is DFQATT and CDR2 SNEGSKA (reference sequence).